Listed here are 26 T cell receptor beta chains from one sample, sequenced in a study of monozygotic twins with inflammatory bowel disease. TCRdb reprocessed the 5' RACE reads; each CDR3 protein has one entry and no DNA is given. The repertoire table contains around 450,000 distinct CDR3 sequences. Material for sequencing was blood. These receptors originate from a human donor with ulcerative colitis or Crohn's disease, or a healthy co-twin of an affected twin (not recorded which).

This sequence joins TRBV20-1 and TRBJ2-3; TCRdb's D call of TRBD2 is untestable without DNA. This CDR3 is built from 15 residues. Looked up from germline, CDR1 is DFQATT and CDR2 is SNEGSKA (reference sequence). The CDR3 spells CSAKGLAGPTDTQYF.

This chain links TRBV7-8 with TRBJ2-1; TCRdb calls TRBD1, which cannot be checked without DNA. CDR3 length equals 15 residues. Germline V gene data show CDR1 as SGHVS and CDR2 as FQNEAQ. The CDR3 is CASSPRGAIYNEQFF.

This chain uses TRBV4-2 with TRBJ1-1. CDR1 and CDR2 (germline): LGHNA, YNFKEQ. CDR3 length: 16 residues. The CDR3 sequence is CASSRGGGGMNTEAFF.

The J gene is TRBJ1-1, the V gene TRBV9. Per the germline V gene, CDR1 is SGDLS and CDR2 is YYNGEE. This CDR3 has 13 amino acids. This CDR3 reads CASSVLARGEAFF.

The rearrangement uses TRBV7-2 and TRBJ2-3; the D gene TCRdb calls, TRBD1, cannot be checked with no DNA. Germline V lookup: CDR1 SGHTA, CDR2 FQGNSA. This CDR3 comprises 15 residues. CDR3 amino acids: CASSPFIGAADTQYF.

CDR3 residues: CASSGLRGFEETQYF. V is TRBV11-2 and J is TRBJ2-5; the TRBD1 assignment by TCRdb is unverifiable without DNA. The CDR3 sequence is 15 residues long. Germline-derived CDR1 and CDR2 are SGHAT and FQNNGV.

The chain combines TRBV20-1 with TRBJ2-2; TCRdb's assignment of TRBD2 cannot be checked, as there is no DNA. Per the germline V gene, CDR1 is DFQATT and CDR2 is SNEGSKA (reference sequence). This CDR3 spans 19 amino acids. This CDR3 is CSARVPGLAGLGNTGELFF.

The gene calls are TRBV27 and TRBJ1-5. The CDR3 runs to 14 residues. Germline CDR1 and CDR2: MNHEY and SMNVEV (reference sequence). The CDR3: CASSLVRSNQPQHF.

The chain combines TRBV20-1 with TRBJ1-2. The germline CDR1 and CDR2 sequences are DFQATT and SNEGSKA (reference sequence). There are 12 residues in the CDR3. The CDR3 region is CSARGMDDRWAF.

CDR3 protein: CSARDPGTGQSRPQHF. V gene TRBV20-1 combines with J gene TRBJ1-5; TCRdb returns TRBD1, unconfirmable since there is no DNA. From germline, CDR1 is DFQATT and CDR2 SNEGSKA (reference sequence). The CDR3 has 16 residues.

The chain carries TRBV14 and TRBJ1-2. The germline CDR1 and CDR2 sequences are SGHDN and FVKESK. CDR3 size: 13 residues. This chain's CDR3 is CASSQVLNYGYTF.

V usage is TRBV7-3 and J usage is TRBJ2-3; the D call of TRBD1 rests on TCRdb alone, since no DNA is present to check it. Germline V gene lookup returns CDR1 SGHTA and CDR2 FQGTGA. The CDR3 has 16 residues. The CDR3 loop is CASSLRQGGRTDTQYF.

The CDR3 loop is CASSPLSGLGVYEQFF. The chain is built from TRBV7-2 and TRBJ2-1; TCRdb indicates TRBD1, and absent DNA this call remains unverified. The germline V gene encodes CDR1 SGHTA and CDR2 FQGNSA. This CDR3 has 16 amino acids.

V gene TRBV18 combines with J gene TRBJ2-3; TCRdb outputs TRBD2, but without DNA this stays unchecked. CDR3 length: 16 residues. Germline V gives CDR1 KGHSH, CDR2 LQKENI. Here the CDR3 reads CASSPRLAGGIDTQYF.

V usage is TRBV18 and J usage is TRBJ1-1. CDR3 length: 14 amino acids. Looked up from germline, CDR1 is KGHSH and CDR2 is LQKENI. CDR3 residues: CASSPGLEVPEAFF. Full variable domain (remainder filled in from reference TRBV18 and TRBJ1-1): NAGVMQNPRHLVRRRGQEARLRCSPMKGHSHVYWYRQLPEEGLKFMVYLQKENIIDESGMPKERFSAEFPKEGPSILRIQQVVRGDSAAYFCASSPGLEVPEAFFGQGTRLTVV.

The rearrangement joins TRBV6-6 to TRBJ1-1; TCRdb picks TRBD1, but there is no DNA to check that call. CDR3 length equals 14 residues. Germline CDR1 reads MNHNY; CDR2 reads SVGAGI (reference sequence). CDR3: CASSYGTGGLVAFF.

V is TRBV7-2 and J is TRBJ2-3; absent DNA, TCRdb's TRBD2 call cannot be checked. The germline gives CDR1 SGHTA, CDR2 FQGNSA. The CDR3 is 15 amino acids. The chain's CDR3 is CASSTRGGRTDTQYF.

This chain connects TRBV6-1 to TRBJ2-1; TCRdb's D call of TRBD1 is untestable without DNA. Germline V CDR1 and CDR2: MNHNS, SASEGT. CDR3 length: 15 residues. The CDR3 loop is CASTRSSGPKGEQFF.

The chain recombines TRBV28 with TRBJ2-2; TCRdb proposes TRBD1, but this gene call is untestable without DNA. This CDR3 has 15 residues. Germline V lookup: CDR1 MDHEN, CDR2 SYDVKM. CDR3 loop: CASSWGRSNAGELFF. Drawing the rest from reference TRBV28 and TRBJ2-2, the complete variable domain is DVKVTQSSRYLVKRTGEKVFLECVQDMDHENMFWYRQDPGLGLRLIYFSYDVKMKEKGDIPEGYSVSREKKERFSLILESASTNQTSMYLCASSWGRSNAGELFFGEGSRLTVL.

The CDR3 loop reads CSVVGDTEAFF. The chain uses TRBV29-1 and TRBJ1-1; checking the TCRdb D call of TRBD1 is not possible without DNA. The CDR3 extends over 11 amino acids. The V gene's germline CDR1 is SQVTM and CDR2 ANQGSEA.

The rearrangement links TRBV10-3 to TRBJ1-5. Germline V gives CDR1 ENHRY, CDR2 SYGVKD. The CDR3 is 13 amino acids. Here the CDR3 reads CAIGEDSNQPQHF.

The CDR3 here is CASSLVSGTGSTEAFF. This chain links TRBV12-3 or TRBV12-4 with TRBJ1-1; TCRdb calls TRBD1, which cannot be checked without DNA. The CDR3 spans 16 residues.

The chain combines TRBV7-2 with TRBJ2-3; TCRdb calls TRBD1, which cannot be checked without DNA. The germline gives CDR1 SGHTA, CDR2 FQGNSA. This CDR3 spans 15 amino acids. CDR3 in amino acids: CASRRDSQNTDTQYF.

The V gene is TRBV28, the J gene TRBJ2-2; TCRdb indicates TRBD1, and absent DNA this call remains unverified. The CDR3 has 14 residues. CDR1 is MDHEN and CDR2 is SYDVKM in the germline V gene. The CDR3 protein is CATGWGQHTGELFF.

The J gene is TRBJ1-2, the V gene TRBV2; TCRdb designates TRBD1, a call that cannot be tested without DNA. This CDR3 has 15 amino acids. CDR1 is SNHLY and CDR2 is FYNNEI in the germline V gene. CDR3 sequence: CASSVERDSPYGYTF. The complete variable domain, with remaining parts taken from reference TRBV2 and TRBJ1-2, reads EPEVTQTPSHQVTQMGQEVILRCVPISNHLYFYWYRQILGQKVEFLVSFYNNEISEKSEIFDDQFSVERPDGSNFTLKIRSTKLEDSAMYFCASSVERDSPYGYTFGSGTRLTVV.

The chain links TRBV18 to TRBJ1-2; the TCRdb call, TRBD1, lacks DNA for checking. The CDR3 extends over 15 amino acids. Germline CDR1 and CDR2: KGHSH and LQKENI. CDR3 residues: CASLIDRFSGYGYTF. The whole variable domain, filled in from reference TRBV18 and TRBJ1-2, reads NAGVMQNPRHLVRRRGQEARLRCSPMKGHSHVYWYRQLPEEGLKFMVYLQKENIIDESGMPKERFSAEFPKEGPSILRIQQVVRGDSAAYFCASLIDRFSGYGYTFGSGTRLTVV.